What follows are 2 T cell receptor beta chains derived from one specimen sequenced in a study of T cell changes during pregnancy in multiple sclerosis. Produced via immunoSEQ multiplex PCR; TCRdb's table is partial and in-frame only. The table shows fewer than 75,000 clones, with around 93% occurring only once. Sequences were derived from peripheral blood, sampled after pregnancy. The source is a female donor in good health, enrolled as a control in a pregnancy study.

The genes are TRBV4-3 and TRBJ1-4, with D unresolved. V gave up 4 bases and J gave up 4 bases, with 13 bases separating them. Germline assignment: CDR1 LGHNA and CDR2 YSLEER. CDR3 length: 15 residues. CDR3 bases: TGCGCCAGCAGCCGGCGGAAACTACTTAATGAAAAACTGTTTTTT. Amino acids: CASSRRKLLNEKLFF.

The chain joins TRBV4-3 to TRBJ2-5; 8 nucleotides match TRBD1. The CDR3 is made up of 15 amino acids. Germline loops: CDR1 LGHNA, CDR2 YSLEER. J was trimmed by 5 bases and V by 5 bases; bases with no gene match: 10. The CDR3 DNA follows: TGCGCCAGCAGCATAGGACAGGGTGGGTCGGAGACCCAGTACTTC. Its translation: CASSIGQGGSETQYF.